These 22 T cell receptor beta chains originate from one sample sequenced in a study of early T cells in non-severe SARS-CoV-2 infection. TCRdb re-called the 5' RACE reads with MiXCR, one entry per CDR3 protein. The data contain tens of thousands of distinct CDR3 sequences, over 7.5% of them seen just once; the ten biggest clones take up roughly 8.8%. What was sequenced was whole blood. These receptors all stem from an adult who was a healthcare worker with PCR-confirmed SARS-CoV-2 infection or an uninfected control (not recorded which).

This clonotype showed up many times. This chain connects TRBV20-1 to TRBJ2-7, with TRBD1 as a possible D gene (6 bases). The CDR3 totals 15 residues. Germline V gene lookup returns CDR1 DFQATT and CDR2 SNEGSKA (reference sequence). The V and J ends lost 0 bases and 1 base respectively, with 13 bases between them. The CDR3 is CSARDPGTSSYEQYF. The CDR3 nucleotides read TGCAGTGCTAGAGATCCTGGGACATCATCCTACGAGCAGTACTTC.

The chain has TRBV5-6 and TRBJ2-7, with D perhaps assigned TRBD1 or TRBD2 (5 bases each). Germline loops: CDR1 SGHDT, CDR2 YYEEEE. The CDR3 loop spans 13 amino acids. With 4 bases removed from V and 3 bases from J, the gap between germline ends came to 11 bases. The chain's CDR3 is CASSRDPFYEQYF. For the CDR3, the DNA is TGTGCCAGCAGCCGGGACCCCTTCTACGAGCAGTACTTC.

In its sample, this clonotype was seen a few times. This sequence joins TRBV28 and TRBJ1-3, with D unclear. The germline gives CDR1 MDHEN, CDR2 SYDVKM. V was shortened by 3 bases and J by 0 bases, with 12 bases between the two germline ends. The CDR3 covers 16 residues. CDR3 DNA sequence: TGTGCCAGCAGTTTGTGGCGGAAGAGCTCTGGAAACACCATATATTTT. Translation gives CASSLWRKSSGNTIYF.

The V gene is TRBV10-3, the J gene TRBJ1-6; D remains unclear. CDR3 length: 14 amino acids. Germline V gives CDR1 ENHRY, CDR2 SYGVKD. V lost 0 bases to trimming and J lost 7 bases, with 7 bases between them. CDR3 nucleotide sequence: TGTGCCATCAGTGAGTCGACGACGAATTCACCCCTCCACTTT. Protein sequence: CAISESTTNSPLHF.

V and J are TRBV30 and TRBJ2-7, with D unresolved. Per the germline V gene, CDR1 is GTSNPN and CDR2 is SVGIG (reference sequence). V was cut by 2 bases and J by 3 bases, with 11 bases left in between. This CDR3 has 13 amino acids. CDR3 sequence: CAWSIRNNYEQYF. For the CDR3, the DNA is TGTGCCTGGAGTATAAGGAACAACTACGAGCAGTACTTC.

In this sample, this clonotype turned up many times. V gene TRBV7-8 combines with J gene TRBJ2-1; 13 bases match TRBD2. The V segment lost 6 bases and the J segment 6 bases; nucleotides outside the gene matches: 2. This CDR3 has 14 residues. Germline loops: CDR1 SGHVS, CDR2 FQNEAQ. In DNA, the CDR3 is TGTGCCAGCAGGGGACTAGCGGGGTCCAATGAGCAGTTCTTC. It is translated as CASRGLAGSNEQFF.

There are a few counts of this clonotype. The DNA for the CDR3 is TGTGCCAGTAGTATAGACAGGCCCGCTCTAAATCAGCCCCAGCATTTT. Its translation is CASSIDRPALNQPQHF. The chain carries TRBV19 and TRBJ1-5; D gene unclear. V was cut by 0 bases and J by 4 bases, with 13 bases left in between. From germline, CDR1 is LNHDA and CDR2 SQIVND (reference sequence). This CDR3 region has 16 residues. Together with reference TRBV19 and TRBJ1-5, the CDR3 gives the full variable domain: DGGITQSPKYLFRKEGQNVTLSCEQNLNHDAMYWYRQDPGQGLRLIYYSQIVNDFQKGDIAEGYSVSREKKESFPLTVTSAQKNPTAFYLCASSIDRPALNQPQHFGDGTRLSIL.

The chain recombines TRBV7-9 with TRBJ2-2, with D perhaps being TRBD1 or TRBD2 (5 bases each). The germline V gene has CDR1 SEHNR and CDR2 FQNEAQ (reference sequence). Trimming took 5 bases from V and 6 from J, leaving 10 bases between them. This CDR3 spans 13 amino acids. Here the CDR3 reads CASSAGTSGELFF. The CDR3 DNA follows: TGTGCCAGCAGCGCCGGGACGTCCGGGGAGCTGTTTTTT.

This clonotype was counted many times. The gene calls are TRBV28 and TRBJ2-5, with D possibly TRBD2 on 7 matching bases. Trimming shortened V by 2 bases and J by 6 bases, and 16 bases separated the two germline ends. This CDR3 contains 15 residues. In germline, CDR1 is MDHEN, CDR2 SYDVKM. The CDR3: CASSLRGGSMQTQYF. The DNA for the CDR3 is TGTGCCAGCAGTTTAAGGGGGGGGTCGATGCAGACCCAGTACTTC.

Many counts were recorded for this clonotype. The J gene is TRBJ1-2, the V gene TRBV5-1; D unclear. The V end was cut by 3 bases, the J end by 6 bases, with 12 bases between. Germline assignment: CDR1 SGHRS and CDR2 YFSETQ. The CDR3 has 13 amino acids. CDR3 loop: CASSSPSIDGYTF. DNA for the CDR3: TGCGCCAGCAGCTCTCCTTCCATTGATGGCTACACCTTC.

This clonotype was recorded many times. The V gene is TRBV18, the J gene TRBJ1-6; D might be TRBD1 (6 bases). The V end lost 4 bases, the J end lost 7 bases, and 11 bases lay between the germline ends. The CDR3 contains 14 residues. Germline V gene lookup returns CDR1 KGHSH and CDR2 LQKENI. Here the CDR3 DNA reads TGTGCCAGCTCACTGGACAGCAAAAATTCACCCCTCCACTTT. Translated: CASSLDSKNSPLHF.

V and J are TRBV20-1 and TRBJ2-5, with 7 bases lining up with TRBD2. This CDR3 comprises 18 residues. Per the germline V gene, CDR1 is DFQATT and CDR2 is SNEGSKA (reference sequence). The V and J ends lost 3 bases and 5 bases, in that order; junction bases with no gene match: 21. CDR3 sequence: CSASSANSGTNWPETQYF. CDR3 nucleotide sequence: TGCAGTGCTAGTAGCGCAAACTCAGGGACTAACTGGCCGGAGACCCAGTACTTC.

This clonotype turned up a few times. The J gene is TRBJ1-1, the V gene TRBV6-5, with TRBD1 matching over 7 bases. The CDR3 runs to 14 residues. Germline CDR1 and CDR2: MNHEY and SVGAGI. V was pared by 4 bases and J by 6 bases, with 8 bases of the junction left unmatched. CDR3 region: CASSWGDRASEAFF. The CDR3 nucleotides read TGTGCCAGCAGTTGGGGAGACAGGGCCTCTGAAGCTTTCTTT.

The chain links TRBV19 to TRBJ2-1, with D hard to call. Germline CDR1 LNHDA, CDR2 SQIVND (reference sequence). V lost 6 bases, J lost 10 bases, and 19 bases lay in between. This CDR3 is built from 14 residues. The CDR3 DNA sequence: TGTGCCAGTAGAACGACTCCTTACCGACCCGAGCAGTTCTTC. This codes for CASRTTPYRPEQFF.

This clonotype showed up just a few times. Here the CDR3 reads CASSQVPPEVNEQFF. Written as DNA, the CDR3 is TGTGCCAGCAGCCAAGTCCCTCCCGAGGTAAATGAGCAGTTCTTC. The chain combines TRBV3-1 with TRBJ2-1; D gene uncertain. Germline V gene lookup returns CDR1 LGHDT and CDR2 YNNKEL (reference sequence). V was pared by 1 base and J by 7 bases, with 14 bases between. The CDR3 length is 15 residues.

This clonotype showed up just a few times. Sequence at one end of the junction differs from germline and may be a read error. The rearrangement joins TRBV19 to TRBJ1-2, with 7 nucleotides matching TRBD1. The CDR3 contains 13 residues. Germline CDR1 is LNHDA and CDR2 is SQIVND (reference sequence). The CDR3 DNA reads TGTGCCAGCAGTACCGGGACAGCGTATGGCTACACCTTC. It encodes CASSTGTAYGYTF. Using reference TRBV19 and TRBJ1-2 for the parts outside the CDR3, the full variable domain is DGGITQSPKYLFRKEGQNVTLSCEQNLNHDAMYWYRQDPGQGLRLIYYSQIVNDFQKGDIAEGYSVSREKKESFPLTVTSAQKNPTAFYLCASSTGTAYGYTFGSGTRLTVV.

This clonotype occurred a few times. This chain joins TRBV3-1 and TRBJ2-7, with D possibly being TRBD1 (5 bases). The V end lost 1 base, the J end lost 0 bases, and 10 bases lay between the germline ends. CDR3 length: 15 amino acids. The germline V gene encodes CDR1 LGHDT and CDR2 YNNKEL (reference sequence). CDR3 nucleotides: TGTGCCAGCAGCCAAGCCCAGGGCCTCTCCTACGAGCAGTACTTC. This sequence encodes CASSQAQGLSYEQYF.

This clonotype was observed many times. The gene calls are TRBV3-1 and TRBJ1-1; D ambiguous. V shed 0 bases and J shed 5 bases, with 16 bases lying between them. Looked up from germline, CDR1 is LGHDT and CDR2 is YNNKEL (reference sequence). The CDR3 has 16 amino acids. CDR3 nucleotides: TGTGCCAGCAGCCAAGATCCTGTGACCCTGGGGACTGAAGCTTTCTTT. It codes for CASSQDPVTLGTEAFF.

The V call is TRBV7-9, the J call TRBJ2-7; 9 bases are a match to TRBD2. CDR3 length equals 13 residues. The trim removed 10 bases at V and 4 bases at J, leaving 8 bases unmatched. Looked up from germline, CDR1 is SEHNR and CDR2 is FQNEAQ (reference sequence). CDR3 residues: CAIEASGEYEQYF. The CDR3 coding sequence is TGTGCCATAGAAGCTAGCGGGGAGTACGAGCAGTACTTC.

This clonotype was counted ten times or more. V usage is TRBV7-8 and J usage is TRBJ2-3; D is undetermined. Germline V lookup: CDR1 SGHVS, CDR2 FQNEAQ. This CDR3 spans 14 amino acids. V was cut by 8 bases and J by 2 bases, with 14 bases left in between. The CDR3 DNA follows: TGTGCCAGCCAAAGGTGGCAGACCACAGATACGCAGTATTTT. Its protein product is CASQRWQTTDTQYF.

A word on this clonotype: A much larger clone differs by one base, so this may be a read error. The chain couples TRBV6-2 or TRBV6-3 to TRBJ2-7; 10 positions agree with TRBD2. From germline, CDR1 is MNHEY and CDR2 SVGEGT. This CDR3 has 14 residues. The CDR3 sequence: CASNYWLAGAKQYF. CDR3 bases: TGTGCCAGCAATTACTGGCTAGCGGGAGCAAAGCAGTACTTC.

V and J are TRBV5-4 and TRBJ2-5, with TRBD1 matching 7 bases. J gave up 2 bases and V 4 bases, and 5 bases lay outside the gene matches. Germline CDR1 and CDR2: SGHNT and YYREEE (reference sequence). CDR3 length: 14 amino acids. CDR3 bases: TGTGCCAGCAGCGGGGGACAGCGACAAGAGACCCAGTACTTC. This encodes CASSGGQRQETQYF.